One and the same sample provided the 12 T cell receptor beta chains below, sequenced in a study of cytomegalovirus exposure and HLA in healthy donors. PCR primers comprised 60 Vbeta and 13 Jbeta primers. Assay used: immunoSEQ multiplex PCR; TCRdb lists only in-frame clones, some missing. The sample carries 130,000 to 150,000 clones, around 82% recorded once. Material: PBMCs. The receptors originated from a female donor in good health and CMV-seronegative.

This rearrangement joins TRBV5-1 to TRBJ1-2, with 8 bases lining up with TRBD1. CDR1 is SGHRS, CDR2 YFSETQ, per germline. V was clipped by 4 bases and J by 13 bases; unmatched bases: 12. This CDR3 has 13 amino acids. The CDR3: CASSLNRDRGCTF. Written as DNA, the CDR3 is TGCGCCAGCAGCCTCAACAGAGACAGGGGATGCACCTTC.

The chain couples TRBV18 to TRBJ2-5; D ambiguous. The germline V gene encodes CDR1 KGHSH and CDR2 LQKENI. V lost 2 bases to trimming and J lost 4 bases, with 20 bases between them. CDR3 length equals 17 residues. CDR3 DNA: TGTGCCAGCTCACCATTTGTAAGTGCCGGATCGGGAGAGACCCAGTACTTC. Translated, it gives CASSPFVSAGSGETQYF. The full variable domain, its missing parts supplied by reference TRBV18 and TRBJ2-5, is NAGVMQNPRHLVRRRGQEARLRCSPMKGHSHVYWYRQLPEEGLKFMVYLQKENIIDESGMPKERFSAEFPKEGPSILRIQQVVRGDSAAYFCASSPFVSAGSGETQYFGPGTRLLVL.

The J gene is TRBJ1-5, the V gene TRBV9; maybe TRBD1 (6 bases). Trimming removed 7 bases at V and 4 bases at J, with 15 bases between. Germline V gives CDR1 SGDLS, CDR2 YYNGEE. This CDR3 is 14 amino acids long. The CDR3, as DNA: TGTGCCAGCGGCCGAGGGGGGGGAAATCAGCCCCAGCATTTT. It specifies CASGRGGGNQPQHF.

The chain is built from TRBV4-2 and TRBJ2-5, with D perhaps matching TRBD1 (6 bases). The end of the DNA aligns better with TRBJ2-7, so the J call may be wrong. Germline V gene sequence: CDR1 LGHNA, CDR2 YNFKEQ. CDR3 length: 14 amino acids. The CDR3 sequence is CASSQAGTHYEQYF. In DNA, the CDR3 is TGTGCCAGCAGCCAAGCCGGGACACACTACGAGCAGTACTTC.

The J gene is TRBJ2-3, the V gene TRBV5-1, with a possible D match to TRBD2 (6 bases). V shed 4 bases and J shed 0 bases, with 21 bases lying between them. CDR1 and CDR2 (germline): SGHRS, YFSETQ. The CDR3 length is 18 residues. CDR3 in amino acids: CASSGERTGVSSTDTQYF. As DNA, the CDR3 is TGCGCCAGCAGCGGGGAGCGAACGGGAGTCTCTAGCACAGATACGCAGTATTTT.

The CDR3 loop is CASSQDPTGSSYNSPLHF. CDR3 DNA sequence: TGCGCCAGCAGCCAAGATCCGACAGGGAGCTCCTATAATTCACCCCTCCACTTT. V is TRBV4-1 and J is TRBJ1-6, with TRBD1 matching 7 bases. Germline trimming cut 0 bases from V and 0 bases from J; bases unmatched to any gene: 5. The CDR3 contains 18 residues. Germline V gene sequence: CDR1 MGHRA, CDR2 YSYEKL.

This chain links TRBV7-6 with TRBJ2-1; D may be TRBD1 (5 bases). This CDR3 has 16 amino acids. Trimming left V 2 bases short and J 7 bases short, with 18 bases between. The germline CDR1 and CDR2 sequences are SGHVS and FNYEAQ. In nucleotides, the CDR3 is TGTGCCAGCAGCTTATGGGGCGCCAGGGCTGAAAATGAGCAGTTCTTC. Its protein is CASSLWGARAENEQFF.

The chain links TRBV27 to TRBJ1-2; TRBD1 is a possible D gene (5 bases). Germline-derived CDR1 and CDR2 are MNHEY and SMNVEV (reference sequence). Trimming pared 11 bases from V and 7 bases from J, leaving 20 bases between. The length of the CDR3 is 13 residues. The CDR3 reads CAARGPPKVGYTF. CDR3 coding DNA: TGTGCCGCGCGGGGACCGCCGAAAGTTGGCTACACCTTC.

The chain uses TRBV2 and TRBJ2-5; possible D gene TRBD2, 8 bases. The CDR3 contains 14 residues. In germline, CDR1 is SNHLY, CDR2 FYNNEI. V lost 9 bases and J lost 5, with 19 bases in between. The CDR3 nucleotides read TGTGCCAGAGGGGGCGGGGGGACCCCGGAGACCCAGTACTTC. Translated, it gives CARGGGGTPETQYF.

The chain combines TRBV4-2 with TRBJ1-4; 9 bases are a match to TRBD1. The germline V gene encodes CDR1 LGHNA and CDR2 YNFKEQ. This CDR3 is 17 amino acids long. V lost 5 bases, J lost 0 bases, and 7 bases stayed unmatched. The CDR3 coding sequence is TGTGCCAGCAGCTCCGGGACAGGGTCACCAACTAATGAAAAACTGTTTTTT. Translated, it gives CASSSGTGSPTNEKLFF.

V usage is TRBV5-6 and J usage is TRBJ1-2, with 9 bases aligning to TRBD1. CDR1 SGHDT and CDR2 YYEEEE come from the germline V gene. The CDR3 covers 19 residues. J lost 3 bases, V lost 2 bases, and 17 bases had no gene match. The CDR3 is CASSLLYSAGQGFDYGYTF. DNA of the CDR3: TGTGCCAGCAGCTTACTCTATTCCGCGGGACAGGGATTTGACTATGGCTACACCTTC. The full variable domain, completed using reference TRBV5-6 and TRBJ1-2, is DAGVTQSPTHLIKTRGQQVTLRCSPKSGHDTVSWYQQALGQGPQFIFQYYEEEERQRGNFPDRFSGHQFPNYSSELNVNALLLGDSALYLCASSLLYSAGQGFDYGYTFGSGTRLTVV.

The genes are TRBV6-5 and TRBJ1-1; perhaps TRBD1 as D (6 bases). CDR1 and CDR2 from the germline V gene are MNHEY and SVGAGI. V was cut by 5 bases and J by 10 bases, with 20 bases left in between. The CDR3 covers 14 residues. In DNA form, the CDR3 reads TGTGCCAGCAGTGCTCGTGCGTCGGGGGGCGGAGCTTTCTTT. Amino acid sequence: CASSARASGGGAFF.